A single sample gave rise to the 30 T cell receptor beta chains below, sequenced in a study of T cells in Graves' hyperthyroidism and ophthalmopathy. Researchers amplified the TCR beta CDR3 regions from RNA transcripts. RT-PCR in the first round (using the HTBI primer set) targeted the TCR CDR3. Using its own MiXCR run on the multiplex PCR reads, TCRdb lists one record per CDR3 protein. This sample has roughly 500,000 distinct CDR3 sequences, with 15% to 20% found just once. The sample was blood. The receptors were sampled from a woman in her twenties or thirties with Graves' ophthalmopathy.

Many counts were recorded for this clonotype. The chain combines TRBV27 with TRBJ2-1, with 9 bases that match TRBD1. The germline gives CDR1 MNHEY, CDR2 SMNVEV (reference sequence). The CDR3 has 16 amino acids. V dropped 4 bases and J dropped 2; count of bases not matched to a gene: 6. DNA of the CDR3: TGTGCCAGCAGTTCCCGATGGACAGGGGCCTACAATGAGCAGTTCTTC. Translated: CASSSRWTGAYNEQFF.

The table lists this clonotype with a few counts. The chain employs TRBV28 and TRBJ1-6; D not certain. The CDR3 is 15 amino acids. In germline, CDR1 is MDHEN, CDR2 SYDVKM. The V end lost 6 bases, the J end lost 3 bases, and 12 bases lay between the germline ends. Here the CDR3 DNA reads TGTGCCAGCAGCTACATCCAAAACTATAATTCACCCCTCCACTTT. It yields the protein CASSYIQNYNSPLHF.

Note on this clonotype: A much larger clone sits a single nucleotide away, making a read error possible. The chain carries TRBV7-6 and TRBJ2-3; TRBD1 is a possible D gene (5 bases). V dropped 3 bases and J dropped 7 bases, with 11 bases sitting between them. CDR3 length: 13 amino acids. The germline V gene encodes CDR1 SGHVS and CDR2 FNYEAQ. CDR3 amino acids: CASSFKGVYTQYF. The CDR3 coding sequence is TGTGCCAGCAGCTTTAAAGGGGTTTATACGCAGTATTTT.

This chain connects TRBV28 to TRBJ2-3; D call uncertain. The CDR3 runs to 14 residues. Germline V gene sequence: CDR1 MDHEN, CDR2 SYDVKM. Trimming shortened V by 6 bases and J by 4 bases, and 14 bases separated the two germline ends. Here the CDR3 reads CASSPNEIPDTQYF. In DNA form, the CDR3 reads TGTGCCAGCAGCCCAAATGAGATCCCAGATACGCAGTATTTT. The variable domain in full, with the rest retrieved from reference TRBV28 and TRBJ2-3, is DVKVTQSSRYLVKRTGEKVFLECVQDMDHENMFWYRQDPGLGLRLIYFSYDVKMKEKGDIPEGYSVSREKKERFSLILESASTNQTSMYLCASSPNEIPDTQYFGPGTRLTVL.

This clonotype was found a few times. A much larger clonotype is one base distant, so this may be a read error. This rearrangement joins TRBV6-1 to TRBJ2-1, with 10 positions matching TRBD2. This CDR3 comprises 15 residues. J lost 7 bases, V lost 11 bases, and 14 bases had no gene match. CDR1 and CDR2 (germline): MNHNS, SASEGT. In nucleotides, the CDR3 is TGTGCCTGCGCCGAGGGCCCTAGCGGGAGAAATGAGCAGTTCTTC. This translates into CACAEGPSGRNEQFF.

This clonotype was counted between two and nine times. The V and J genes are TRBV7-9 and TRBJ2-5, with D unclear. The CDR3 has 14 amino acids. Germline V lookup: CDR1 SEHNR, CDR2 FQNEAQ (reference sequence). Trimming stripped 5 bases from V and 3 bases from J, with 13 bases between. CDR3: CASSRRAKEETQYF. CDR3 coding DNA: TGTGCCAGCAGCCGACGGGCTAAAGAAGAGACCCAGTACTTC.

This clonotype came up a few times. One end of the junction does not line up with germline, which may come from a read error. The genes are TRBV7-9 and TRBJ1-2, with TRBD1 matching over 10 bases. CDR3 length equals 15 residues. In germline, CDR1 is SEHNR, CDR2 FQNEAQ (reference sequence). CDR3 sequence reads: CANSQGQGDYNGYTF. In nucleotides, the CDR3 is TGTGCCAACAGCCAAGGACAGGGGGACTATAATGGCTACACCTTC.

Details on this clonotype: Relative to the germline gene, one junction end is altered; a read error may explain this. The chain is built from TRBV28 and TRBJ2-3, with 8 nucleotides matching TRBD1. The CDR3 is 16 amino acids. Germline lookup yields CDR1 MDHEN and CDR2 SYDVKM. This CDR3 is CASSFLGRGQPDTQYF. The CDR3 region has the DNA TGTGCTAGCAGCTTTCTGGGCAGGGGGCAACCAGATACGCAGTATTTT.

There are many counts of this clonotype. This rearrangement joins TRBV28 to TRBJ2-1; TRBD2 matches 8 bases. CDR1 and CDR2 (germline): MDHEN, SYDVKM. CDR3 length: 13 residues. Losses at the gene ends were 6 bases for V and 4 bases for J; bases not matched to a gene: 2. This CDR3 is CASRVAGYNEQFF. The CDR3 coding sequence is TGTGCCAGCAGAGTAGCGGGGTACAATGAGCAGTTCTTC.

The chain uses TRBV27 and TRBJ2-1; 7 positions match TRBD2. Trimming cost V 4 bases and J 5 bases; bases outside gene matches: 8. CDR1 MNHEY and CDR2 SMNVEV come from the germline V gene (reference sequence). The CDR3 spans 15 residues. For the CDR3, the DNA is TGTGCCAGCAGTTCACCTAGCGGCCCTAACAATGAGCAGTTCTTC. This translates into CASSSPSGPNNEQFF.

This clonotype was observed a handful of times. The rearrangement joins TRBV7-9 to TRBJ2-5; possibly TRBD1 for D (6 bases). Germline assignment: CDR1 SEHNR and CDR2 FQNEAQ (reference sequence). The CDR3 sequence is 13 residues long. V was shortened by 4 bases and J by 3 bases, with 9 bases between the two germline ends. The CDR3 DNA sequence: TGTGCCAGCAGCTATAGACAGGAAGAGACCCAGTACTTC. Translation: CASSYRQEETQYF.

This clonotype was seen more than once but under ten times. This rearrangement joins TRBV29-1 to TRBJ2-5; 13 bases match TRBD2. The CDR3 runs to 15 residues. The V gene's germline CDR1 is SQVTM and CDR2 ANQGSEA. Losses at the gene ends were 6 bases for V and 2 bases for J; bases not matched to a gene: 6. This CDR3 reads CSVAGTSGKQETQYF. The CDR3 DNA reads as TGCAGCGTCGCCGGGACTAGCGGGAAGCAAGAGACCCAGTACTTC.

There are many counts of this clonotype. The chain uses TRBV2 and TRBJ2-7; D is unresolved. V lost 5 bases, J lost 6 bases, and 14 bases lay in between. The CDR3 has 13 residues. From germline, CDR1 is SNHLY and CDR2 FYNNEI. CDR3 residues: CASSPGQAGEQYF. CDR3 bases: TGTGCCAGCAGTCCGGGCCAGGCCGGCGAGCAGTACTTC. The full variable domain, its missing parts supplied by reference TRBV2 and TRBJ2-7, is EPEVTQTPSHQVTQMGQEVILRCVPISNHLYFYWYRQILGQKVEFLVSFYNNEISEKSEIFDDQFSVERPDGSNFTLKIRSTKLEDSAMYFCASSPGQAGEQYFGPGTRLTVT.

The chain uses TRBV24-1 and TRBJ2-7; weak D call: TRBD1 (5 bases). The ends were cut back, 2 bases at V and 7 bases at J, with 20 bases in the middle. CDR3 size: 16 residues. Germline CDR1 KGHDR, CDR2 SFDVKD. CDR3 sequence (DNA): TGTGCCACCAGTGATTCTAGACAGCCGATTGTTGGAGAGCAGTACTTC. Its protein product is CATSDSRQPIVGEQYF.

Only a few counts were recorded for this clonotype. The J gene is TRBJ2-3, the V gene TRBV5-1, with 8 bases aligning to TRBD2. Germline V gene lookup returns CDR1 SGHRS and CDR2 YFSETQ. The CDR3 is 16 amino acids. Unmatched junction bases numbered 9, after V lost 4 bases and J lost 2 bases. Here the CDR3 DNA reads TGCGCCAGCAGCCCCCTCATAGCGGGGTCCACAGATACGCAGTATTTT. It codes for CASSPLIAGSTDTQYF.

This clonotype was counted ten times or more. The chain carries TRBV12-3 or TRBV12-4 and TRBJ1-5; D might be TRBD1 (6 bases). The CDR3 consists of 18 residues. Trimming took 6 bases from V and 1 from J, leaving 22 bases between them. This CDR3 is CASSSWGGAGTSNQPQHF. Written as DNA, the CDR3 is TGTGCCAGCAGCTCATGGGGGGGGGCAGGAACGAGCAATCAGCCCCAGCATTTT.

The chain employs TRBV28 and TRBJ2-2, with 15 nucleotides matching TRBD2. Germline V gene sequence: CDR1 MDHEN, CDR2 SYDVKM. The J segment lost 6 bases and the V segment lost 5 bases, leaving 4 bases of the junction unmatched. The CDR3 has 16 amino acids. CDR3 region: CASSGLAGGEAGELFF. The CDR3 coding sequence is TGTGCCAGCAGTGGACTAGCGGGAGGGGAGGCCGGGGAGCTGTTTTTT.

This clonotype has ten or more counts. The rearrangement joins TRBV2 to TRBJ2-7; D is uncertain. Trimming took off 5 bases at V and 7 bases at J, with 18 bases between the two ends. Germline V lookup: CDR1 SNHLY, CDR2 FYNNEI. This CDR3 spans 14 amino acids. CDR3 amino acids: CASSPLRVEREQYF. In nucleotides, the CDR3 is TGTGCCAGCAGTCCCCTCCGGGTTGAGCGTGAGCAGTACTTC.

Here the CDR3 reads CASSSGLARSYEQYF. The CDR3 region has the DNA TGTGCCAGCAGCTCGGGACTAGCGCGATCCTACGAGCAGTACTTC. This chain connects TRBV5-4 to TRBJ2-7, with TRBD2 matching over 10 bases. Germline V gene sequence: CDR1 SGHNT, CDR2 YYREEE (reference sequence). The CDR3 runs to 15 residues. V lost 3 bases and J lost 1; bases outside the gene matches: 4.

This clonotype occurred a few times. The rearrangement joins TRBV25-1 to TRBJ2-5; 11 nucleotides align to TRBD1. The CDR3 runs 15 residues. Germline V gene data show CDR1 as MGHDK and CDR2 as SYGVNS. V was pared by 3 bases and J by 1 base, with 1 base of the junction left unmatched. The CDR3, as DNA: TGTGCCAGCAGTGAGGGGACAGGGGGCCAAGAGACCCAGTACTTC. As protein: CASSEGTGGQETQYF.

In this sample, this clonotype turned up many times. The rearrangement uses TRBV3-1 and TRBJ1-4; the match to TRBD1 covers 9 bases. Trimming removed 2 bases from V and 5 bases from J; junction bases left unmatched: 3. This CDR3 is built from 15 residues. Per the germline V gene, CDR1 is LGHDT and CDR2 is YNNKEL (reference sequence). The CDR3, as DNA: TGTGCCAGCAGCCAACTGGGACAGGGAAATGAAAAACTGTTTTTT. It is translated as CASSQLGQGNEKLFF. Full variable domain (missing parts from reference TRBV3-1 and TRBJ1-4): DTAVSQTPKYLVTQMGNDKSIKCEQNLGHDTMYWYKQDSKKFLKIMFSYNNKELIINETVPNRFSPKSPDKAHLNLHINSLELGDSAVYFCASSQLGQGNEKLFFGSGTQLSVL.

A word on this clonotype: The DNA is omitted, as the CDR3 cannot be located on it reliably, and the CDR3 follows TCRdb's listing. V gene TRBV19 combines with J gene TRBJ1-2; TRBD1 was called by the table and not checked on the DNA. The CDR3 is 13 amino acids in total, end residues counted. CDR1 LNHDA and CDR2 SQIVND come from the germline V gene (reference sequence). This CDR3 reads CASSSGTDYGYTF.

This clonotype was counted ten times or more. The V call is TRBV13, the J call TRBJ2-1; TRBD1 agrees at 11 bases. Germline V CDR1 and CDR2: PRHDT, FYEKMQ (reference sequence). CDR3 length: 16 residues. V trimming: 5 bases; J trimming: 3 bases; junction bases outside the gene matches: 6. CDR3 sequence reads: CASSLSGQGDYNEQFF. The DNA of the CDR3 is TGTGCCAGCAGCCTATCGGGACAGGGGGACTACAATGAGCAGTTCTTC.

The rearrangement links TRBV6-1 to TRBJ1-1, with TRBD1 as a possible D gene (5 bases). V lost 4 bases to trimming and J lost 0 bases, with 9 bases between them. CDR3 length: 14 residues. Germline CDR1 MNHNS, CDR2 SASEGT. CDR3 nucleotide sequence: TGTGCCAGCAGTGGGGGGTGGCTGAACACTGAAGCTTTCTTT. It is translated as CASSGGWLNTEAFF.

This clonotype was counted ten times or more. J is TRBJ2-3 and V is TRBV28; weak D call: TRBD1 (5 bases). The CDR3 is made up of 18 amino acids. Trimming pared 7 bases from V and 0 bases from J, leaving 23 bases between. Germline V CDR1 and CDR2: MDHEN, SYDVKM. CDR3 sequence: CASNSPFGHSPSTDTQYF. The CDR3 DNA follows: TGTGCCAGCAATTCCCCCTTCGGACACAGCCCTAGCACAGATACGCAGTATTTT.

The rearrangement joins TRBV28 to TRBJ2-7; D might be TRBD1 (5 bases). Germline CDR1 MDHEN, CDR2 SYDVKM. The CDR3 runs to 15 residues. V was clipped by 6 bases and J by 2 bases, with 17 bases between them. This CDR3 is CASSFIQGTPYEQYF. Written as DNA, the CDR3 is TGTGCCAGCAGCTTCATTCAGGGAACGCCCTACGAGCAGTACTTC.

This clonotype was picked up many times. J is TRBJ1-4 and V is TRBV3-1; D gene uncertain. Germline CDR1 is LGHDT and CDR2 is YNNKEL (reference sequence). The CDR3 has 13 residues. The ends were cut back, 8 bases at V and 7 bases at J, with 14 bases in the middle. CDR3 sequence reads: CASGYESGEKLFF. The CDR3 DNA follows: TGTGCCAGCGGCTACGAGTCCGGTGAAAAACTGTTTTTT.

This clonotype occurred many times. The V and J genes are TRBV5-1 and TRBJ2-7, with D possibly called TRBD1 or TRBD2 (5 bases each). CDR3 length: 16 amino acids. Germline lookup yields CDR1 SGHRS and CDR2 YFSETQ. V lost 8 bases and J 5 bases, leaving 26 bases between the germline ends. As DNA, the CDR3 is TGCGCCAGTGCACGCGAAGGGGCAGCGGCAGCCAACGAGCAGTACTTC. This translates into CASAREGAAAANEQYF.

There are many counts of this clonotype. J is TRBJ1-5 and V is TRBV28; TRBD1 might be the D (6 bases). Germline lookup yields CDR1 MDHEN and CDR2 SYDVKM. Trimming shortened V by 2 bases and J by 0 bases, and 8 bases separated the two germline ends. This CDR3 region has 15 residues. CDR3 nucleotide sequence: TGTGCCAGCAGTTTACAGACAGGTAGCAATCAGCCCCAGCATTTT. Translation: CASSLQTGSNQPQHF. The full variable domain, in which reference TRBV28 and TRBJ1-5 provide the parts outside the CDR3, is DVKVTQSSRYLVKRTGEKVFLECVQDMDHENMFWYRQDPGLGLRLIYFSYDVKMKEKGDIPEGYSVSREKKERFSLILESASTNQTSMYLCASSLQTGSNQPQHFGDGTRLSIL.

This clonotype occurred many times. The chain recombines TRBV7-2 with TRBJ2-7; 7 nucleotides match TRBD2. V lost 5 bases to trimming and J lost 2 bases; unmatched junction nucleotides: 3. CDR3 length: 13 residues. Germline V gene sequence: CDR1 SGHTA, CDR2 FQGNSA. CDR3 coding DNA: TGTGCCAGCAGCCGGGACTACACCTACGAGCAGTACTTC. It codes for CASSRDYTYEQYF.